These T cell receptor beta chains were read from a single sample in a study of CD4+ T cells in melanoma. Sequencing was performed with immunoSEQ multiplex PCR; in TCRdb, only in-frame clones are kept and a portion is missing. The table has approximately 6,200 clones, about 70% seen once; the top ten hold roughly 25%. Sample: cells from a culture (not recorded whether cultured in vitro). These receptors were collected from a human donor with melanoma. Each CDR3 is given with its conserved first and last residue. The D gene is left open where the match is weak. Size is stated for part of the rows, as once, few or many counts, or as a class when the clone is expanded.

clone_size,d_call,cdr3_length,j_call,v_call,cdr3_aa,cdr3_nt
large,-,13,TRBJ1-1,TRBV19,CASSIDRYTEAFF,TGTGCCAGTAGTATAGATCGATACACTGAAGCTTTCTTT
medium-sized,-,17,TRBJ1-2,TRBV19,CASSITAWIRVYYGYTF,TGTGCCAGTAGTATTACGGCCTGGATCAGGGTATACTATGGCTACACCTTC
-,-,16,TRBJ1-1,TRBV5-4,CASSPDQESMDTEAFF,TGTGCCAGCAGCCCGGATCAGGAGAGTATGGACACTGAAGCTTTCTTT
once,-,14,TRBJ2-3,TRBV28,CASSFLLGTDTQYF,TGTGCCAGCAGTTTTCTGCTTGGGACAGATACGCAGTATTTT
-,TRBD1,16,TRBJ2-5,TRBV5-4,CASSSGTTGKGETQYF,TGTGCCAGCAGCTCAGGGACGACAGGGAAGGGGGAGACCCAGTACTTC
-,-,10,TRBJ1-1,TRBV7-2,CASSNSEAFF,TGTGCCAGCAGTAACTCTGAAGCTTTCTTT
-,-,13,TRBJ2-7,TRBV30,CAWNSDSSYEQYF,TGTGCCTGGAACTCGGACAGCTCCTACGAGCAGTACTTC
-,-,15,TRBJ2-7,TRBV7-2,CASTFPQGGRYEQYF,TGTGCCAGCACCTTCCCCCAGGGGGGAAGGTACGAGCAGTACTTC
-,TRBD1,13,TRBJ1-1,TRBV11-2,CASSFGQGTEAFF,TGTGCCAGCAGCTTTGGACAGGGCACTGAAGCTTTCTTT
-,-,18,TRBJ2-4,TRBV3-1/TRBV3-2,CASSRLGQNWIAKNIQYF,TGTGCCAGCAGCAGACTCGGACAGAACTGGATTGCCAAAAACATTCAGTACTTC
-,-,11,TRBJ1-2,TRBV3-1/TRBV3-2,CASSSHYGYTF,TGTGCCAGCAGCTCTCATTATGGCTACACCTTC
-,-,16,TRBJ1-5,TRBV15,CATSREAGYSNQPQHF,TGTGCCACCAGCAGAGAGGCGGGTTATAGCAATCAGCCCCAGCATTTT
-,-,15,TRBJ1-5,TRBV27,CASRYTGLGDQPQHF,TGTGCCAGCAGATATACAGGGCTTGGGGATCAGCCCCAGCATTTT
-,TRBD2,16,TRBJ2-1,TRBV4-1,CASSHTAGVLYNEQFF,TGCGCCAGCAGCCACACAGCGGGGGTCCTTTACAATGAGCAGTTCTTC
-,TRBD1,15,TRBJ2-7,TRBV18,CASSPDRALAYEQYF,TGTGCCAGCTCACCCGACAGGGCACTCGCCTACGAGCAGTACTTC
-,-,14,TRBJ2-3,TRBV11-3,CASSLLDGTDTQYF,TGTGCCAGCAGCTTATTAGACGGCACAGATACGCAGTATTTT